Presented here are 9 T cell receptor beta chains from one specimen sequenced in a study of T cell changes during pregnancy in multiple sclerosis. Data came from immunoSEQ multiplex PCR; TCRdb stores just in-frame clones and leaves some out. Seen here are about 120,000 clones, 90% to 95% observed once, and the top ten hold 6% to 7%. Here the sequenced sample was peripheral blood, taken before pregnancy. These receptors came from a female donor with multiple sclerosis, enrolled in a pregnancy study.

J is TRBJ1-5 and V is TRBV5-1, with 7 bases that match TRBD1. Germline loops: CDR1 SGHRS, CDR2 YFSETQ. V dropped 4 bases and J dropped 5; count of bases not matched to a gene: 3. The CDR3 is 13 amino acids. CDR3 bases: TGCGCCAGCAGCCGGGACAGCGATCAGCCCCAGCATTTT. Its translation is CASSRDSDQPQHF.

The gene calls are TRBV11-2 and TRBJ2-1; a possible D gene is TRBD2 (7 bases). Germline V gives CDR1 SGHAT, CDR2 FQNNGV. Trimming cost V 6 bases and J 2 bases, with 14 bases left between them. The CDR3 is 15 amino acids. CDR3 residues: CASSSLRGPYNEQFF. For the CDR3, the DNA is TGTGCCAGCAGTTCCCTGCGGGGGCCCTACAATGAGCAGTTCTTC.

The rearrangement joins TRBV16 to TRBJ1-5, with unresolved D. The CDR3 runs 15 residues. Trimming took 2 bases from V and 0 from J, leaving 8 bases between them. Per the germline V gene, CDR1 is KGHSY and CDR2 is FQNENV. This CDR3 is CASSQASGSNQPQHF. CDR3 bases: TGTGCCAGCAGCCAAGCAAGCGGTAGCAATCAGCCCCAGCATTTT.

V gene TRBV29-1 combines with J gene TRBJ2-1; 8 nucleotides agree with TRBD1. J was trimmed by 13 bases and V by 4 bases; bases with no gene match: 3. CDR1 and CDR2 (germline): SQVTM, ANQGSEA. The CDR3 spans 10 residues. This CDR3 is CSVGTGSQFF. The DNA for the CDR3 is TGCAGCGTTGGGACAGGGTCCCAGTTCTTC.

The rearrangement uses TRBV19 and TRBJ2-5, with D tentatively TRBD1 (7 bases). Germline CDR1 reads LNHDA; CDR2 reads SQIVND (reference sequence). The CDR3 consists of 16 residues. The germline V and J ends were trimmed by 0 bases and 5 bases, with 16 bases remaining between them. The CDR3 region is CASSIEGGGPRETQYF. CDR3 nucleotides: TGTGCCAGTAGTATAGAAGGAGGGGGCCCTCGGGAGACCCAGTACTTC. The full variable domain, in which reference TRBV19 and TRBJ2-5 provide the parts outside the CDR3, is DGGITQSPKYLFRKEGQNVTLSCEQNLNHDAMYWYRQDPGQGLRLIYYSQIVNDFQKGDIAEGYSVSREKKESFPLTVTSAQKNPTAFYLCASSIEGGGPRETQYFGPGTRLLVL.

The rearrangement links TRBV29-1 to TRBJ1-2; D not certain. CDR1 and CDR2 from the germline V gene are SQVTM and ANQGSEA. The CDR3 has 14 residues. V lost 6 bases and J 5 bases, leaving 19 bases between the germline ends. CDR3 sequence (DNA): TGCAGCGTCCAACCCTTCGACGGAGGATATGGCTACACCTTC. It translates to CSVQPFDGGYGYTF.

This clone was observed a handful of times. V is TRBV9 and J is TRBJ1-1; D is uncertain. Trimming removed 3 bases at V and 8 bases at J, with 14 bases between. The length of the CDR3 is 13 residues. Germline V gene lookup returns CDR1 SGDLS and CDR2 YYNGEE. This CDR3 reads CASSGYGGREAFF. Here the CDR3 DNA reads TGTGCCAGCAGCGGATATGGCGGCAGAGAAGCTTTCTTT.

V gene TRBV5-1 combines with J gene TRBJ2-1; 7 bases are a match to TRBD1. Germline values: CDR1 SGHRS, CDR2 YFSETQ. The CDR3 consists of 14 residues. Trimming took 3 bases from V and 4 from J; bases not matched to a gene: 4. Here the CDR3 DNA reads TGCGCCAGCAGCTCCCCGGGACAGTACAATGAGCAGTTCTTC. It codes for CASSSPGQYNEQFF.

The chain is built from TRBV1 and TRBJ2-7; the D call TRBD2 from the table was never checked on the DNA. TRBV1 is a pseudogene segment. This CDR3 is 18 amino acids long. The CDR3 nucleotides are TGCACCAGCAGCCAAGAAGGCACGGGGTTCTCCTCTCCCTACGAGCAGTACTTC. Encoded protein: CTSSQEGTGFSSPYEQYF.